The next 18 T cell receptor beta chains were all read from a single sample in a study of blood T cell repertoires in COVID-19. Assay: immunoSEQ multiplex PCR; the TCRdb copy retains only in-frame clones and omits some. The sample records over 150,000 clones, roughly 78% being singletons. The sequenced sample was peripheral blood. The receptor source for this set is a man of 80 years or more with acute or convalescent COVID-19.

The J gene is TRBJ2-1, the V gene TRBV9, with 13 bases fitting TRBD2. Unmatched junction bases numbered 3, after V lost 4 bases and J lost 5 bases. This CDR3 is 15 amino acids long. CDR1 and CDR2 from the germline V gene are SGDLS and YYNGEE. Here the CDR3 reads CASSQTSGGNNEQFF. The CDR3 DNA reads TGTGCCAGCAGCCAGACTAGCGGGGGGAACAATGAGCAGTTCTTC.

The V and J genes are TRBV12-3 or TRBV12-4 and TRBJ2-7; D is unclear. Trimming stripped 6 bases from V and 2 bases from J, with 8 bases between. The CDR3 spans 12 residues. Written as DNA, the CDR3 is TGTGCCAGCAGGTCGTGGCCCTACGAGCAGTACTTC. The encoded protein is CASRSWPYEQYF.

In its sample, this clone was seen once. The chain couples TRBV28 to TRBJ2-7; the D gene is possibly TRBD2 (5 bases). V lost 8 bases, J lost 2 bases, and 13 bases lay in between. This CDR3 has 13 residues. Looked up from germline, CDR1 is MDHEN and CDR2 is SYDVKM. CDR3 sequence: CASGPRGPYEQYV. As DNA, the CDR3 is TGTGCCAGCGGGCCCCGGGGTCCCTACGAGCAGTACGTC.

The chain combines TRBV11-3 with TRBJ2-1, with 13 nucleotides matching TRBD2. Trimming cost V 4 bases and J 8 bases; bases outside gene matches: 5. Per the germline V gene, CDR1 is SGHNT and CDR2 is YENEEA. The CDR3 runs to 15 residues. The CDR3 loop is CASSSTSGGLDEQFF. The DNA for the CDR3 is TGTGCCAGCAGCTCGACTAGCGGGGGGTTGGATGAGCAGTTCTTC.

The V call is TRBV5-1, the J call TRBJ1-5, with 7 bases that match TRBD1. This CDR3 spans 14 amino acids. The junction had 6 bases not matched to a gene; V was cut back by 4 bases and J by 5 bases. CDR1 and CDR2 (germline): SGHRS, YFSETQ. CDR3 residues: CASSQDRPDQPQHF. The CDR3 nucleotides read TGCGCCAGCAGCCAGGACAGGCCAGATCAGCCCCAGCATTTT.

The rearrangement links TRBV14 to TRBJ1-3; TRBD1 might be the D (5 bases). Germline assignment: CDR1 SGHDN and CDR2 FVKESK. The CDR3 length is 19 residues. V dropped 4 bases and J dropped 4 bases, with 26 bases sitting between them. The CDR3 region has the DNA TGTGCCAGCAGCCTCGCTCCCCGCCGACACAGGCTTAGAGGAAACACCATATATTTT. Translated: CASSLAPRRHRLRGNTIYF.

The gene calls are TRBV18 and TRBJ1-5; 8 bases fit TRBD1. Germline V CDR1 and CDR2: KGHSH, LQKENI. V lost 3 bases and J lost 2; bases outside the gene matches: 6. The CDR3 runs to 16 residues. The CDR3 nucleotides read TGTGCCAGCTCACCTACAGGGGGGGCAGGCAATCAGCCCCAGCATTTT. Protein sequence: CASSPTGGAGNQPQHF.

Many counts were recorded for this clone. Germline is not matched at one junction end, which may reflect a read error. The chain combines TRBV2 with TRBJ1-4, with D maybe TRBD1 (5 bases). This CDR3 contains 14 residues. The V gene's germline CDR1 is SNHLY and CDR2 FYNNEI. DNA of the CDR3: TGTGCCAGCAGTTCGGACACAACCAATGAAAAACTGTTTTTT. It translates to CASSSDTTNEKLFF.

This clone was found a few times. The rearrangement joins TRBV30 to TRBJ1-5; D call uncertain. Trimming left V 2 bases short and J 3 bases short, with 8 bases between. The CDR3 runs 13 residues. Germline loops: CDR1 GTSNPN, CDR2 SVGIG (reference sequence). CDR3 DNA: TGTGCCTGGAGTAGAGGCGACAATCAGCCCCAGCATTTT. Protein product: CAWSRGDNQPQHF.

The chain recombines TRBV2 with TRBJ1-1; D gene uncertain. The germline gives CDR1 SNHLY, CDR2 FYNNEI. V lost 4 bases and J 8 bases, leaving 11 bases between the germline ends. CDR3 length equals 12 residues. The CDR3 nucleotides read TGTGCCAGCAGTGGGGCCGGATTAGAAGCTTTCTTT. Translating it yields CASSGAGLEAFF.

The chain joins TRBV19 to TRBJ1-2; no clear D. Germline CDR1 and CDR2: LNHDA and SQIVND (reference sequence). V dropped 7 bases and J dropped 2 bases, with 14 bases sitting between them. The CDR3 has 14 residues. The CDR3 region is CASTHSPANYGYTF. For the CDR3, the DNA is TGTGCCAGTACTCATAGCCCGGCGAACTATGGCTACACCTTC. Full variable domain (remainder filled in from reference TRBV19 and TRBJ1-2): DGGITQSPKYLFRKEGQNVTLSCEQNLNHDAMYWYRQDPGQGLRLIYYSQIVNDFQKGDIAEGYSVSREKKESFPLTVTSAQKNPTAFYLCASTHSPANYGYTFGSGTRLTVV.

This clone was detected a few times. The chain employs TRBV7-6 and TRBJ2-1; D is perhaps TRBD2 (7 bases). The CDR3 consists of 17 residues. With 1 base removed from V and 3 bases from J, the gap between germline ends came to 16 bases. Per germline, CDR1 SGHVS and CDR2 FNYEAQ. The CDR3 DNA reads TGTGCCAGCAGCTTAGAGTCGGCGGGGGCAAGCTACAATGAGCAGTTCTTC. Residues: CASSLESAGASYNEQFF.

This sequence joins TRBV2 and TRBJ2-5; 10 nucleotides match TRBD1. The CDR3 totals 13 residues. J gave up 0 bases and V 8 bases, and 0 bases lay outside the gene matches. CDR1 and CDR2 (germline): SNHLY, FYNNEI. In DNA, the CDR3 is TGTGCCAGCGGACAGGGGGACCAAGAGACCCAGTACTTC. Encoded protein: CASGQGDQETQYF. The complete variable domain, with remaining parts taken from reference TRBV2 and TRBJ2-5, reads EPEVTQTPSHQVTQMGQEVILRCVPISNHLYFYWYRQILGQKVEFLVSFYNNEISEKSEIFDDQFSVERPDGSNFTLKIRSTKLEDSAMYFCASGQGDQETQYFGPGTRLLVL.

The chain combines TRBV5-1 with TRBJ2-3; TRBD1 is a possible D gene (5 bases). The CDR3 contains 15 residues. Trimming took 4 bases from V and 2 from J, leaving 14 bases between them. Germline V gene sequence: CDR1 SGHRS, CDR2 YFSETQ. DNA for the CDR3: TGCGCCAGCAGCGAATACAGGTCAGACACAGATACGCAGTATTTT. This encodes CASSEYRSDTDTQYF.

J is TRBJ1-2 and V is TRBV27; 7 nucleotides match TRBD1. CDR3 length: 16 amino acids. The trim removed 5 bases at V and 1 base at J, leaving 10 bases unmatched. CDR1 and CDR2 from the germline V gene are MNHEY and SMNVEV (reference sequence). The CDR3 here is CASSADGTVINYGYTF. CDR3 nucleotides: TGTGCCAGCAGTGCCGACGGGACAGTTATTAACTATGGCTACACCTTC.

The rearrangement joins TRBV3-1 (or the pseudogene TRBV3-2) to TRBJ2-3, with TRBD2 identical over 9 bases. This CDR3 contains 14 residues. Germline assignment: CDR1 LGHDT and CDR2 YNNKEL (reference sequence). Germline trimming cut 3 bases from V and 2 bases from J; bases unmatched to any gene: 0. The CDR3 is CASSQGLATDTQYF. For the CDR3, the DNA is TGTGCCAGCAGCCAGGGACTAGCCACAGATACGCAGTATTTT.

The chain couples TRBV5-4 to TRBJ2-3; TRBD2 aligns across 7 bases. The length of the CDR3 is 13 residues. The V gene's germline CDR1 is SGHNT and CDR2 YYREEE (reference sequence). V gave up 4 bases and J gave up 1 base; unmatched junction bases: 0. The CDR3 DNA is TGTGCCAGCAGCCGGGGGGGCACAGATACGCAGTATTTT. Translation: CASSRGGTDTQYF.

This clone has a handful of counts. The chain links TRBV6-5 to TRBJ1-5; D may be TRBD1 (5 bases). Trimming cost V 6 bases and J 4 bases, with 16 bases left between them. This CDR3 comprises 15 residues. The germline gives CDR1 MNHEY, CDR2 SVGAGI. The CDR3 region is CASRGGESRNQPQHF. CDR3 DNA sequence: TGTGCCAGCAGAGGAGGGGAGAGTCGGAATCAGCCCCAGCATTTT.